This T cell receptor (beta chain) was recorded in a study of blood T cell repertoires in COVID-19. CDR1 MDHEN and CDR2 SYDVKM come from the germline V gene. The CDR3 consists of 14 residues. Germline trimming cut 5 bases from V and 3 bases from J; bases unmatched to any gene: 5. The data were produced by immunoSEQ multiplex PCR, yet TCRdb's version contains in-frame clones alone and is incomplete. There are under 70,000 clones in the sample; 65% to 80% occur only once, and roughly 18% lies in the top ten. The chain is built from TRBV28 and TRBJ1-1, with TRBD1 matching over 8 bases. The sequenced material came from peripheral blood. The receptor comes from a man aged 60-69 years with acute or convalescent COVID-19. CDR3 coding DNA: TGTGCCAGCAGTCCCCCAGGGGGCTACACTGAAGCTTTCTTT. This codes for CASSPPGGYTEAFF.